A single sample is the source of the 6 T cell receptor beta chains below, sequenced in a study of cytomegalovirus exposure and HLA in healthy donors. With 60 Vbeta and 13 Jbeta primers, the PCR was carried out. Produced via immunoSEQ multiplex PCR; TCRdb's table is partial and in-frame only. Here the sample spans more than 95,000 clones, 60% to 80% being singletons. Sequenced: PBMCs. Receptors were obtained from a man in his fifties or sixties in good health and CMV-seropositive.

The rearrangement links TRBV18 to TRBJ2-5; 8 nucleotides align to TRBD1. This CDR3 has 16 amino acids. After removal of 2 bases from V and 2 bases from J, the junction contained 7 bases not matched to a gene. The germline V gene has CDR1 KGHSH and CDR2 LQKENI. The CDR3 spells CASSPNLRQGQETQYF. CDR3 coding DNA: TGTGCCAGCTCACCAAACCTAAGACAGGGGCAAGAGACCCAGTACTTC.

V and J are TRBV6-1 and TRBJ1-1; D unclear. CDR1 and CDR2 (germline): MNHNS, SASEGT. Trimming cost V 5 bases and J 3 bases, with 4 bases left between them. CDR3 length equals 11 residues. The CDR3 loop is CASSLDTEAFF. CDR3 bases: TGTGCCAGCAGTTTAGACACTGAAGCTTTCTTT.

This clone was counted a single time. This chain's CDR3 is CASSLGDRNTEAFF. The CDR3 DNA reads TGCGCCAGCAGCTTGGGAGACAGGAACACTGAAGCTTTCTTT. The chain employs TRBV5-1 and TRBJ1-1; TRBD1 is a possible D gene (5 bases). The germline gives CDR1 SGHRS, CDR2 YFSETQ. The CDR3 is 14 residues long. Trimming removed 0 bases at V and 1 base at J, with 7 bases between.

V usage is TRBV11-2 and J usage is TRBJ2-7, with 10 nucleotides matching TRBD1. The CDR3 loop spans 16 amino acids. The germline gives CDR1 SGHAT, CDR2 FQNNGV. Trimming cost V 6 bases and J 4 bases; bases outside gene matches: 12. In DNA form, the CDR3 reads TGTGCCAGCAGTACCCCGTTGACAGGGGGCGTGTACGAGCAGTACTTC. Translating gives CASSTPLTGGVYEQYF. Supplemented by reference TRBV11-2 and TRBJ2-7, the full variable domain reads EAGVAQSPRYKIIEKRQSVAFWCNPISGHATLYWYQQILGQGPKLLIQFQNNGVVDDSQLPKDRFSAERLKGVDSTLKIQPAKLEDSAVYLCASSTPLTGGVYEQYFGPGTRLTVT.

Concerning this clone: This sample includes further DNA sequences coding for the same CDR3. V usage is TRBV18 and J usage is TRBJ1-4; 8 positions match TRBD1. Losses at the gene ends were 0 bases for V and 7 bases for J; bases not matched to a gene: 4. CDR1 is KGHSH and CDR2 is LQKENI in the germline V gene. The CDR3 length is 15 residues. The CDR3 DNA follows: TGTGCCAGCTCACCACCGGGACAGGTGGGTGAAAAACTGTTTTTT. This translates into CASSPPGQVGEKLFF.

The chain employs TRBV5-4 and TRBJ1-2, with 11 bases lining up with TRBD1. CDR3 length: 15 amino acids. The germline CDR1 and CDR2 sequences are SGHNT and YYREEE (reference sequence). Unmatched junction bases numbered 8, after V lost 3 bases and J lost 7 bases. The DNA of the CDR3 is TGTGCCAGCAGCTGGAACGGACAGGGGGCAGTTGGCTACACCTTC. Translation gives CASSWNGQGAVGYTF.